The subject of this entry is one T cell receptor beta chain. The sample holds a few counts of this clonotype. It lacks a known antigen. No much larger clone is present one base from it, and per-base qualities are unavailable. This entry comes from a study of T cell repertoires in cytomegalovirus infection (dated by TCRdb to between 2018 and 2021). In terms of the full investigation: Peptide stimulations targeted recently identified HLA-C-restricted CMV epitopes, whose presentation resists viral immunomodulation, together with well-studied HLA-B-restricted epitopes. Donor HLA type was relevant to the analysis, as public TCR beta signatures indicated carriage of CMV infection together with the matching HLA type.

The germline V gene (reference sequence) yields SGHAT for CDR1 and FQDESV for CDR2. The junction carries 12 bases between V and J, which are trimmed by 5 bases and 1 base respectively. From cysteine to valine, the CDR3 is 14 amino acids long. Just CDR3 DNA is preserved here, 42 bases in frame from base 1. The treatment or condition label on this specimen signifies: in vitro stimulation with specific CMV peptide epitopes to enrich CMV-specific T cells. The instrument given in TCRdb is Illumina HiSeq 1500. TCRdb reran the public reads through fastp at Q25 and MiXCR, keeping productive beta chains. A single entry per CDR3 protein holds the most common genes and DNA from its merged rows. Across this sample there are roughly 860,000 distinct CDR3 sequences, with 32% seen only once. The biggest ten clones account for over 10% of the sample. Study-wide findings and limitations: In both this cohort and an independent cohort of some 350 donors, the cumulative frequency of public TCR beta family members distinguished carriers of CMV infection plus the relevant HLA type. The ex vivo response was dominated by HLA-C-restricted CMV-specific TCR beta clonotypes, which also provided the single most frequent clonotype in two of eight donors.

Recombination joined TRBV11-1 with TRBJ2-7; a tentative D match to TRBD1 spans 6 bases. This TCR was sampled from a human donor in good health (CMV status not recorded). Some clones in this sample may be carry-over from other donors' samples. The sequenced sample was cultured CD8+ T cells from PBMCs, obtained from culture after CMV antigen stimulation. The encoded CDR3 is CASSRPRGSYEQYV. The nucleotide sequence is TGTGCCAGCAGCCGTCCCAGGGGATCCTACGAGCAGTACGTC.